This passage covers 24 T cell receptor beta chains from one sample sequenced in a study of CD8 T cells in ankylosing spondylitis. One entry per CDR3 protein results from TCRdb running MiXCR on the 5' RACE reads. The data contain roughly 230,000 distinct CDR3 sequences, roughly a tenth of them singletons. Sequencing used blood, either unsorted or a sorted T cell fraction (not recorded which). These receptors came from a male donor with ankylosing spondylitis or in good health (not recorded which).

In its sample, this clonotype was seen many times. The J gene is TRBJ2-1, the V gene TRBV6-2 or TRBV6-3; the match to TRBD1 covers 12 bases. Germline V gives CDR1 MNHEY, CDR2 SVGEGT. The CDR3 is 15 residues long. J lost 8 bases, V lost 6 bases, and 8 bases had no gene match. The CDR3 loop reads CASRTSGQGAHEQFF. CDR3 coding DNA: TGTGCCAGCAGAACCTCGGGACAGGGGGCACATGAGCAGTTCTTC.

The J gene is TRBJ1-5, the V gene TRBV29-1, with D unresolved. The CDR3 sequence is 14 residues long. Germline values: CDR1 SQVTM, CDR2 ANQGSEA. Trimming removed 7 bases at V and 0 bases at J, with 13 bases between. The CDR3 DNA reads TGCAGCGCCCGAGCAGGTCATAGCAATCAGCCCCAGCATTTT. Encoded protein: CSARAGHSNQPQHF.

In its sample, this clonotype was seen many times. The junction departs from the called germline gene at one end, perhaps through a read error. DNA of the CDR3: TGTGCCAGCAGCTCCGGGACAGGGGGCGGGAAGCTGTTTTTT. It yields the protein CASSSGTGGGKLFF. The chain links TRBV7-7 to TRBJ2-2, with TRBD1 identical over 12 bases. The CDR3 extends over 14 amino acids. Germline lookup yields CDR1 SSHAT and CDR2 FNYEAQ (reference sequence).

In this sample, this clonotype turned up a few times. The rearrangement uses TRBV10-3 and TRBJ1-1; 8 nucleotides line up with TRBD1. CDR1 is ENHRY, CDR2 SYGVKD, per germline. The CDR3 sequence is 13 residues long. J gave up 5 bases and V 6 bases, and 5 bases lay outside the gene matches. The CDR3 loop reads CAISGQGRTEAFF. In DNA, the CDR3 is TGTGCCATCAGCGGACAGGGTCGTACTGAAGCTTTCTTT.

This clonotype showed up many times. V is TRBV7-2 and J is TRBJ2-1; D possibly corresponds to TRBD2 (6 bases). This CDR3 has 14 amino acids. Germline-derived CDR1 and CDR2 are SGHTA and FQGNSA. Trimming shortened V by 6 bases and J by 6 bases, and 15 bases separated the two germline ends. CDR3 nucleotides: TGTGCCAGCAGTTCCCTAGTGGGGGGCAATGAGCAGTTCTTC. Encoded protein: CASSSLVGGNEQFF.

This clonotype was seen many times. Compared with germline, one end of the junction differs, possibly owing to a read error. The chain employs TRBV15 and TRBJ2-5; the D is unclear. This CDR3 comprises 13 residues. In germline, CDR1 is LNHNV, CDR2 YYDKDF (reference sequence). CDR3 DNA: TGTGCCACCAGCAGAGATCCCCAAGAGACCCAGTACTTT. Translation gives CATSRDPQETQYF.

Ten or more counts support this clonotype. The V and J genes are TRBV15 and TRBJ2-7; TRBD1 might be the D (6 bases). The germline V gene encodes CDR1 LNHNV and CDR2 YYDKDF (reference sequence). Deletions cut 2 bases from V and 3 bases from J, with 14 bases between. The CDR3 has 15 residues. CDR3 in DNA: TGTGCCACCAGCAGAAATCGGGACATATACTACGAGCAGTACTTC. Protein: CATSRNRDIYYEQYF.

This clonotype was observed at least ten times. This chain uses TRBV20-1 with TRBJ2-7, with TRBD2 matching over 7 bases. The CDR3 is 14 amino acids. V trimming: 0 bases; J trimming: 0 bases; junction bases outside the gene matches: 2. Looked up from germline, CDR1 is DFQATT and CDR2 is SNEGSKA (reference sequence). CDR3 loop: CSAREGLFSYEQYF. CDR3 nucleotide sequence: TGCAGTGCTAGAGAGGGACTATTCTCCTACGAGCAGTACTTC.

This clonotype was seen only a few times. The rearrangement uses TRBV12-3 or TRBV12-4 and TRBJ2-1; tentatively, D is TRBD2 (5 bases). Trimming removed 2 bases at V and 3 bases at J, with 11 bases between. The CDR3 has 15 amino acids. The DNA of the CDR3 is TGTGCCAGCAGTTTACGGGATTCCCACTACAATGAGCAGTTCTTC. Its protein is CASSLRDSHYNEQFF.

This clonotype was observed at least ten times. The CDR3 spells CASSTRQGSEAFF. In DNA, the CDR3 is TGTGCCAGCAGCACCAGACAGGGTTCGGAAGCTTTCTTT. The chain joins TRBV3-1 to TRBJ1-1; 7 bases fit TRBD1. Germline V CDR1 and CDR2: LGHDT, YNNKEL (reference sequence). The length of the CDR3 is 13 residues. Trimming took 5 bases from V and 8 from J; bases not matched to a gene: 8.

This clonotype came up many times. The chain links TRBV25-1 to TRBJ2-2; 7 nucleotides agree with TRBD2. Germline-derived CDR1 and CDR2 are MGHDK and SYGVNS. J was trimmed by 11 bases and V by 7 bases; bases with no gene match: 19. This CDR3 has 16 residues. The DNA for the CDR3 is TGTGCCAGCACCCCGTTGGGGGGGAGTGGTTTCAGAGAGCTGTTTTTT. It codes for CASTPLGGSGFRELFF.

This clonotype was detected ten times or more. This sequence joins TRBV12-3 or TRBV12-4 and TRBJ2-7; 8 bases are a match to TRBD2. Trimming removed 3 bases from V and 2 bases from J; junction bases left unmatched: 6. This CDR3 region has 15 residues. The CDR3 DNA is TGTGCCAGCAGTTTTGGTCTAGCGGGCCCCTACGAGCAGTACTTC. Amino acid sequence: CASSFGLAGPYEQYF.

This clonotype occurred many times. The gene calls are TRBV12-3 or TRBV12-4 and TRBJ2-7, with D perhaps TRBD1 or TRBD2 (5 bases each). The CDR3 sequence is 16 residues long. Trimming took off 5 bases at V and 0 bases at J, with 17 bases between the two ends. The CDR3 loop is CASSHSGTVSSYEQYF. The CDR3 coding sequence is TGTGCCAGCAGTCACTCCGGGACGGTCAGCTCCTACGAGCAGTACTTC.

This clonotype has ten or more counts. V is TRBV27 and J is TRBJ2-7; D is perhaps TRBD2 (5 bases). The CDR3 runs to 16 residues. Germline V gives CDR1 MNHEY, CDR2 SMNVEV (reference sequence). Trimming took off 5 bases at V and 3 bases at J, with 20 bases between the two ends. CDR3: CASSMYGAGVSYEQYF. In nucleotides, the CDR3 is TGTGCCAGCAGTATGTACGGCGCGGGTGTCAGCTACGAGCAGTACTTC.

This clonotype was seen just once. V and J are TRBV30 and TRBJ1-1; no clear D. Germline CDR1 reads GTSNPN; CDR2 reads SVGIG (reference sequence). Between the trimmed V and J ends, which lost 3 bases and 1 base, there was a span of 9 bases. The CDR3 loop spans 13 amino acids. The CDR3 sequence: CAWRRQWNTEAFF. The CDR3 nucleotides read TGTGCCTGGAGGAGGCAGTGGAACACTGAAGCTTTCTTT.

This clonotype has ten or more counts. This chain uses TRBV12-3 or TRBV12-4 with TRBJ2-2; 7 bases map to TRBD1. The CDR3 is made up of 16 amino acids. After removal of 6 bases from V and 0 bases from J, the junction contained 7 bases not matched to a gene. This CDR3 reads CASRAKDRTNTGELFF. The DNA for the CDR3 is TGTGCCAGCAGGGCAAAGGACAGGACGAACACCGGGGAGCTGTTTTTT.

This clonotype was seen at least ten times. CDR3 protein: CASSLGRKETQYF. Written as DNA, the CDR3 is TGTGCCAGCAGCCTGGGACGGAAAGAGACCCAGTACTTC. This rearrangement joins TRBV3-1 to TRBJ2-5; D may be TRBD1 or TRBD2 (5 bases each). With 4 bases removed from V and 3 bases from J, the gap between germline ends came to 9 bases. The CDR3 contains 13 residues. The V gene's germline CDR1 is LGHDT and CDR2 YNNKEL (reference sequence).

This clonotype came up many times. This rearrangement joins TRBV30 to TRBJ1-1; D not certain. Trimming pared 2 bases from V and 10 bases from J, leaving 23 bases between. The CDR3 runs to 15 residues. Germline V gene data show CDR1 as GTSNPN and CDR2 as SVGIG (reference sequence). CDR3 sequence reads: CAWSYTRKGFEAAFF. The CDR3 bases are TGTGCCTGGAGTTATACCCGAAAAGGGTTTGAGGCAGCTTTCTTT.

In its sample, this clonotype was seen a few times. The chain recombines TRBV4-2 with TRBJ2-7; the match to TRBD2 covers 11 bases. The CDR3 loop spans 16 amino acids. Trimming removed 0 bases from V and 6 bases from J; junction bases left unmatched: 7. CDR1 is LGHNA, CDR2 YNFKEQ, per germline. In nucleotides, the CDR3 is TGTGCCAGCAGCCAAGATCGCACTAGCGGGAGTGGCGAGCAGTACTTC. Its protein is CASSQDRTSGSGEQYF.

This clonotype was counted ten times or more. V and J are TRBV20-1 and TRBJ2-1; D call uncertain. Trimming stripped 6 bases from V and 8 bases from J, with 17 bases between. Germline V lookup: CDR1 DFQATT, CDR2 SNEGSKA (reference sequence). The length of the CDR3 is 13 residues. The CDR3 DNA sequence: TGCAGTGCCATGGACGCTCTGCGCGATGAGCAGTTCTTC. Translated, it gives CSAMDALRDEQFF.

This clonotype was found many times. This chain links TRBV7-9 with TRBJ2-7; D is perhaps TRBD1 or TRBD2 (6 bases each). V dropped 0 bases and J dropped 5 bases, with 11 bases sitting between them. The CDR3 runs 14 residues. Germline V gives CDR1 SEHNR, CDR2 FQNEAQ (reference sequence). The DNA of the CDR3 is TGTGCCAGCAGCTTAGCCGGGGGCGCGGACGAGCAGTACTTC. It specifies CASSLAGGADEQYF.

This clonotype occurred many times. The CDR3 loop is CATSRTSGGTNTGELFF. For the CDR3, the DNA is TGTGCCACCAGTCGGACTAGCGGGGGGACGAACACCGGGGAGCTGTTTTTT. The V call is TRBV15, the J call TRBJ2-2, with 14 bases matching TRBD2. There are 17 residues in the CDR3. The V gene end was trimmed by 6 bases and the J gene end by 0 bases; junction bases not matched to a gene: 3. Germline values: CDR1 LNHNV, CDR2 YYDKDF (reference sequence).

This chain links TRBV7-2 with TRBJ1-2; a possible D gene is TRBD1 (5 bases). The V gene's germline CDR1 is SGHTA and CDR2 FQGNSA. Between the trimmed V and J ends, which lost 1 base and 8 bases, there was a span of 14 bases. This CDR3 has 14 residues. The DNA of the CDR3 is TGTGCCAGCAGCTTAGGGTCGGGACGAGGGGGCTACACCTTC. Amino acid sequence: CASSLGSGRGGYTF.

This clonotype was picked up many times. CDR3 in amino acids: CASSRTEAGSSGNTIYF. CDR3 sequence (DNA): TGTGCCAGCAGCCGAACTGAGGCGGGGAGCTCTGGAAACACCATATATTTT. This sequence joins TRBV4-2 and TRBJ1-3; D not resolved. Germline V gene data show CDR1 as LGHNA and CDR2 as YNFKEQ. V lost 4 bases and J lost 0, with 16 bases in between. The CDR3 sequence is 17 residues long.